These 18 T cell receptor beta chains came from one sample sequenced in a study of T cells in Graves' hyperthyroidism and ophthalmopathy. The TCR beta CDR3 regions underwent amplification using RNA transcripts as the source. Primed by the HTBI set, a first-round RT-PCR was run on the TCR CDR3. From the multiplex PCR reads, TCRdb called clonotypes with MiXCR, one entry per CDR3 protein. The table includes about 200,000 distinct CDR3 sequences, roughly a sixth detected once. Sequencing input: blood. All receptors come from a woman aged 50 to 65 with Graves' hyperthyroidism.

This clonotype was seen just once. This rearrangement joins TRBV20-1 to TRBJ2-2; a possible D gene is TRBD2 (5 bases). This CDR3 contains 16 residues. Per the germline V gene, CDR1 is DFQATT and CDR2 is SNEGSKA (reference sequence). Trimming stripped 3 bases from V and 3 bases from J, with 17 bases between. This CDR3 is CSASDNSGLHTGELFF. Written as DNA, the CDR3 is TGCAGTGCTAGTGACAACTCGGGATTACACACCGGGGAGCTGTTTTTT.

This clonotype was found many times. The chain uses TRBV3-1 and TRBJ2-1; TRBD2 matches 7 bases. Germline CDR1 reads LGHDT; CDR2 reads YNNKEL (reference sequence). Trimming at V came to 2 bases and at J to 9 bases, leaving 13 bases not matched to a gene. The CDR3 covers 16 residues. CDR3 in amino acids: CASSQNPLSGKGEQFF. Written as DNA, the CDR3 is TGTGCCAGCAGCCAAAACCCGCTAAGCGGGAAGGGTGAGCAGTTCTTC.

This clonotype was seen repeatedly, ten times or more. The chain employs TRBV20-1 and TRBJ2-1, with TRBD1 identical over 8 bases. V lost 6 bases, J lost 6 bases, and 7 bases stayed unmatched. Germline V lookup: CDR1 DFQATT, CDR2 SNEGSKA (reference sequence). The CDR3 length is 13 residues. The DNA for the CDR3 is TGCAGTGCCCCGGGACAGGCGACCAATGAGCAGTTCTTC. As protein: CSAPGQATNEQFF.

The V gene is TRBV14, the J gene TRBJ2-7; the match to TRBD2 covers 13 bases. J gave up 6 bases and V 3 bases, and 5 bases lay outside the gene matches. Germline assignment: CDR1 SGHDN and CDR2 FVKESK. The CDR3 contains 15 residues. The CDR3: CASSQGLAGKGEQYF. The CDR3 DNA is TGTGCCAGCAGCCAGGGACTAGCGGGAAAAGGCGAGCAGTACTTC.

This clonotype was detected many times. The genes are TRBV10-3 and TRBJ1-2; no clear D gene. Trimming removed 3 bases from V and 0 bases from J, with 5 bases in between. The CDR3 contains 13 residues. Germline V gives CDR1 ENHRY, CDR2 SYGVKD. CDR3 sequence: CAISDGPNYGYTF. The CDR3, as DNA: TGTGCCATCAGTGACGGACCTAACTATGGCTACACCTTC.

This clonotype was recorded at least ten times. This sequence joins TRBV9 and TRBJ1-1; no clear D gene. The CDR3 covers 14 residues. CDR1 SGDLS and CDR2 YYNGEE come from the germline V gene. V was shortened by 0 bases and J by 0 bases, with 6 bases between the two germline ends. CDR3 region: CASSVGVMNTEAFF. CDR3 coding DNA: TGTGCCAGCAGCGTAGGAGTCATGAACACTGAAGCTTTCTTT. The full variable domain, completed using reference TRBV9 and TRBJ1-1, is DSGVTQTPKHLITATGQRVTLRCSPRSGDLSVYWYQQSLDQGLQFLIQYYNGEERAKGNILERFSAQQFPDLHSELNLSSLELGDSALYFCASSVGVMNTEAFFGQGTRLTVV.

This clonotype appeared many times. This chain joins TRBV5-6 and TRBJ1-2; tentatively, D is TRBD1 (6 bases). V lost 0 bases and J 0 bases, leaving 15 bases between the germline ends. The CDR3 has 17 residues. Germline-derived CDR1 and CDR2 are SGHDT and YYEEEE. As DNA, the CDR3 is TGTGCCAGCAGCTTGGGTAGTCGGTCAGGGGCTAACTATGGCTACACCTTC. This translates into CASSLGSRSGANYGYTF.

In this sample, this clonotype turned up many times. This chain links TRBV11-2 with TRBJ2-1; 8 bases match TRBD2. This CDR3 has 15 residues. Per the germline V gene, CDR1 is SGHAT and CDR2 is FQNNGV. V dropped 2 bases and J dropped 3; count of bases not matched to a gene: 3. The CDR3 is CASSLLSGSYNEQFF. The CDR3 nucleotides are TGTGCCAGCAGCTTACTGAGCGGGAGCTACAATGAGCAGTTCTTC.

Ten or more counts support this clonotype. The DNA of the CDR3 is TGTGCCAGCAGCTTACTCTCCAGCTCCTACGAGCAGTACTTC. It encodes CASSLLSSSYEQYF. The chain joins TRBV7-9 to TRBJ2-7; no clear D. There are 14 residues in the CDR3. Germline values: CDR1 SEHNR, CDR2 FQNEAQ (reference sequence). V was pared by 2 bases and J by 0 bases, with 8 bases between.

This clonotype has ten or more counts. This rearrangement joins TRBV12-5 to TRBJ2-3; possible D gene TRBD2, 5 bases. Germline V gene lookup returns CDR1 LGHNT and CDR2 FRNRAP. This CDR3 has 15 residues. V lost 1 base and J 4 bases, leaving 12 bases between the germline ends. The CDR3 bases are TGTGCTAGTGGTTTGGGACTAAACACTCCAGATACGCAGTATTTT. It codes for CASGLGLNTPDTQYF.

The table lists this clonotype with many counts. This rearrangement joins TRBV12-5 to TRBJ1-5; D might be TRBD1 (6 bases). CDR1 and CDR2 (germline): LGHNT, FRNRAP. This CDR3 has 16 residues. With 0 bases removed from V and 0 bases from J, the gap between germline ends came to 9 bases. In nucleotides, the CDR3 is TGTGCTAGTGGTTTGGTACTGGGACATAGCAATCAGCCCCAGCATTTT. Its protein is CASGLVLGHSNQPQHF.

To note about this clonotype: Possible read error: a much larger clone is one base away. The chain is built from TRBV10-3 and TRBJ2-1, with unresolved D. CDR3 length: 11 residues. V lost 0 bases and J lost 10, with 4 bases in between. CDR1 and CDR2 (germline): ENHRY, SYGVKD. CDR3 DNA sequence: TGTGCCATCAGTGAGTCGGACGAGCAGTTCTTC. It is translated as CAISESDEQFF.

The sample holds many counts of this clonotype. The V and J genes are TRBV11-3 and TRBJ1-1; D is unclear. Trimming cost V 5 bases and J 0 bases, with 13 bases left between them. The CDR3 contains 15 residues. Germline-derived CDR1 and CDR2 are SGHNT and YENEEA. The CDR3 loop is CASSHRREMNTEAFF. Written as DNA, the CDR3 is TGTGCCAGCAGCCACAGACGGGAGATGAACACTGAAGCTTTCTTT.

This clonotype was counted many times. J is TRBJ1-2 and V is TRBV5-1; D gene uncertain. Germline loops: CDR1 SGHRS, CDR2 YFSETQ. V was trimmed by 0 bases and J by 8 bases, leaving 14 bases between them. This CDR3 contains 14 residues. The CDR3 bases are TGCGCCAGCAGCTTGGGGTTGAGAACTGTCGGCTACACCTTC. Protein product: CASSLGLRTVGYTF.

CDR3 residues: CSASGPGLAEQYF. The CDR3 region has the DNA TGCAGTGCTAGCGGACCGGGTTTAGCCGAGCAGTACTTC. The genes are TRBV20-1 and TRBJ2-7; D is ambiguous. Germline loops: CDR1 DFQATT, CDR2 SNEGSKA (reference sequence). The V end lost 3 bases, the J end lost 6 bases, and 15 bases lay between the germline ends. The length of the CDR3 is 13 residues.

This chain uses TRBV24-1 with TRBJ1-5; D is ambiguous. Between the trimmed V and J ends, which lost 0 bases and 4 bases, there was a span of 6 bases. CDR1 is KGHDR and CDR2 is SFDVKD in the germline V gene. The CDR3 has 14 amino acids. CDR3 loop: CATSDLAGNQPQHF. Here the CDR3 DNA reads TGTGCCACCAGTGATTTGGCCGGGAATCAGCCCCAGCATTTT.

At least ten counts were recorded for this clonotype. The chain recombines TRBV3-1 with TRBJ1-2; unclear D gene. The CDR3 is 12 residues long. CDR1 and CDR2 from the germline V gene are LGHDT and YNNKEL (reference sequence). Trimming stripped 6 bases from V and 5 bases from J, with 10 bases between. The CDR3 coding sequence is TGTGCCAGCAGTCGAAACAGATATGGCTACACCTTC. It codes for CASSRNRYGYTF.

This clonotype was observed many times. V gene TRBV4-1 combines with J gene TRBJ2-7; D gene ambiguous. CDR1 is MGHRA, CDR2 YSYEKL, per germline. V was shortened by 1 base and J by 4 bases, with 8 bases between the two germline ends. The CDR3 is 13 amino acids. The CDR3 DNA is TGCGCCAGCAGCCAAGTATCAGATTACGAGCAGTACTTC. Translating gives CASSQVSDYEQYF.